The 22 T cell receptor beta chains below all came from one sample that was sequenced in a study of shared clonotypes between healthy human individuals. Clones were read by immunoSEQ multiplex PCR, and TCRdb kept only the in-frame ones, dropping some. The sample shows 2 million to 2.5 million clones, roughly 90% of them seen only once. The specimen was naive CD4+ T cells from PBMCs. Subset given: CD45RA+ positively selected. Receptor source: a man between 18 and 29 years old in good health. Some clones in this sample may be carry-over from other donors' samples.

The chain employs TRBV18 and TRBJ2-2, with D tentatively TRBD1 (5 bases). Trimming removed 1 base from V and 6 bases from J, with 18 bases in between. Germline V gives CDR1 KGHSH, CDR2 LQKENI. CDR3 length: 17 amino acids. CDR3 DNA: TGTGCCAGCTCACCACGGCTCCCAGGGTCGGCGTCCGGGGAGCTGTTTTTT. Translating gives CASSPRLPGSASGELFF.

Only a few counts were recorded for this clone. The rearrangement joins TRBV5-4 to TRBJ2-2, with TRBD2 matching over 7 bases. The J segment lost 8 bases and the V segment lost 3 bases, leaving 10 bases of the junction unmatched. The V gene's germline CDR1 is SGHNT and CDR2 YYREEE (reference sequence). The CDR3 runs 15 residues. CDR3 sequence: CASSSQSLAAGELFF. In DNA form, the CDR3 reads TGTGCCAGCAGCTCCCAGTCCCTAGCGGCAGGGGAGCTGTTTTTT.

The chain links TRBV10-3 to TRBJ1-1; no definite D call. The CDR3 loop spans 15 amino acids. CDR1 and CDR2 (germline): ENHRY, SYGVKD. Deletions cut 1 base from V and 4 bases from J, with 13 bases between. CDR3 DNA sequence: TGTGCCATCAGTGAGTTGGCCGCCCGGGGCACTGAAGCTTTCTTT. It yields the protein CAISELAARGTEAFF.

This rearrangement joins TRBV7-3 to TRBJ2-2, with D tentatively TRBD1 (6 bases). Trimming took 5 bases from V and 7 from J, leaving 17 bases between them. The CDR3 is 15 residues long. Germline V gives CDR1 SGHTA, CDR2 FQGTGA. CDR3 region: CASSHWGPVDGELFF. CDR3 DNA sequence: TGTGCCAGCAGCCACTGGGGGCCGGTTGACGGGGAGCTGTTTTTT.

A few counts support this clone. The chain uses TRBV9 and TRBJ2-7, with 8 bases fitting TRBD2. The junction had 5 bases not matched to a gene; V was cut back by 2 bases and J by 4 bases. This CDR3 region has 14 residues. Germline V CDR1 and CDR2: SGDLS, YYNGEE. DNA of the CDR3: TGTGCCAGCAGCGTTGGCGCGGGAGGATACGAGCAGTACTTC. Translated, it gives CASSVGAGGYEQYF.

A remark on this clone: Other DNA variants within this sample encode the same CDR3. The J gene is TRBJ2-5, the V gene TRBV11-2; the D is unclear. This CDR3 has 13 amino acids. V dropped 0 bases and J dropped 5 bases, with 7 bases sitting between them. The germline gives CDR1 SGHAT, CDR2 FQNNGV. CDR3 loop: CASSLDPGETQYF. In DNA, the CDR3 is TGTGCCAGCAGCTTAGACCCGGGTGAGACCCAGTACTTC.

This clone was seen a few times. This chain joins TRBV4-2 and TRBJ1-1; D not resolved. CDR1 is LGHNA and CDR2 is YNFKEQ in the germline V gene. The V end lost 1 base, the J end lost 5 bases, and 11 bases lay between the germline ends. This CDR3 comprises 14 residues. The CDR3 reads CASSQVGGRTEAFF. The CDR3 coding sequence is TGTGCCAGCAGCCAAGTAGGAGGAAGGACTGAAGCTTTCTTT.

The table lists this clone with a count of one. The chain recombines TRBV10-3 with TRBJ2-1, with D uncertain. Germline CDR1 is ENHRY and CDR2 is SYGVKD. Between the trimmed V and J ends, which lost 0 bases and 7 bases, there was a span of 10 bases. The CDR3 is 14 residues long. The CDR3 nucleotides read TGTGCCATCAGTGAGTCTCTACTCCTAAATGAGCAGTTCTTC. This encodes CAISESLLLNEQFF.

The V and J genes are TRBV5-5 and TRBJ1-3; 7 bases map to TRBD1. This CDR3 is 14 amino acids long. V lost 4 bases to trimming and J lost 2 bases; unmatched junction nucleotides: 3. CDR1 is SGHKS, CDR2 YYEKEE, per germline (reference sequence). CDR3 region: CASSNDRAGNTIYF. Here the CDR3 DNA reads TGTGCCAGCAGCAACGACAGGGCTGGAAACACCATATATTTT.

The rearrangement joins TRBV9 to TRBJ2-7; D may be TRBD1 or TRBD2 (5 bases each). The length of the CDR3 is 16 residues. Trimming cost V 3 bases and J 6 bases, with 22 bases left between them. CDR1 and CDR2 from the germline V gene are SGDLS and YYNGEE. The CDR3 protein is CASSARDPSTLLEQYF. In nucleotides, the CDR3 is TGTGCCAGCAGCGCCCGGGACCCCTCTACCCTGCTCGAGCAGTACTTC. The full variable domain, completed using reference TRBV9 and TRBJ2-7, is DSGVTQTPKHLITATGQRVTLRCSPRSGDLSVYWYQQSLDQGLQFLIQYYNGEERAKGNILERFSAQQFPDLHSELNLSSLELGDSALYFCASSARDPSTLLEQYFGPGTRLTVT.

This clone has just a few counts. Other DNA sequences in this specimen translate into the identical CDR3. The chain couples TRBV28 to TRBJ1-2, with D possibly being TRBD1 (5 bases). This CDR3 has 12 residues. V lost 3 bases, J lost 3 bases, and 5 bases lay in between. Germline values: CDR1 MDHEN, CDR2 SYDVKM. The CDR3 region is CASSFRDYGYTF. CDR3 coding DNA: TGTGCCAGCAGTTTCAGGGACTATGGCTACACCTTC.

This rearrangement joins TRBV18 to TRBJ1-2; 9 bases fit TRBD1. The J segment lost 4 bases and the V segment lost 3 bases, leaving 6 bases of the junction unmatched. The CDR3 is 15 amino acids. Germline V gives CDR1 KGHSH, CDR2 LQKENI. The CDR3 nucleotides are TGTGCCAGCTCACCGTCGACAGGGGGGCTCTATGGCTACACCTTC. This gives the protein CASSPSTGGLYGYTF.

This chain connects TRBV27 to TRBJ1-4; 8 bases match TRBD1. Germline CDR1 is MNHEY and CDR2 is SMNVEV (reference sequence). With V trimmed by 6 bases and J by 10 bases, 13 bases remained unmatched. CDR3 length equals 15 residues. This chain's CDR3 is CASSPSRTGQGKLFF. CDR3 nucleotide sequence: TGTGCCAGCAGCCCTAGCCGGACAGGGCAGGGAAAACTGTTTTTT.

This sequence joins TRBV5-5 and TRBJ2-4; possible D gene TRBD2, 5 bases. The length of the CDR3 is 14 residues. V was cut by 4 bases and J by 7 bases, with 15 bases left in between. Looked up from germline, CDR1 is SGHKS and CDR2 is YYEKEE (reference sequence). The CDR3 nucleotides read TGTGCCAGCAGCCCCGGGATGTCGAGCAACATTCAGTACTTC. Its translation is CASSPGMSSNIQYF.

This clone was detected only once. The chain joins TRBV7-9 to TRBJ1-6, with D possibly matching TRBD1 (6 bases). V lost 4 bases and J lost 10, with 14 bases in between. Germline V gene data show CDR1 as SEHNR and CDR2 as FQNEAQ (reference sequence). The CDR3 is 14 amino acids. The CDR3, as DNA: TGTGCCAGCAGCTCGGAGGGCCAGGGGTCACCCCTCCACTTT. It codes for CASSSEGQGSPLHF. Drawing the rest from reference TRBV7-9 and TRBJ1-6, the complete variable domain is DTGVSQNPRHKITKRGQNVTFRCDPISEHNRLYWYRQTLGQGPEFLTYFQNEAQLEKSRLLSDRFSAERPKGSFSTLEIQRTEQGDSAMYLCASSSEGQGSPLHFGNGTRLTVT.

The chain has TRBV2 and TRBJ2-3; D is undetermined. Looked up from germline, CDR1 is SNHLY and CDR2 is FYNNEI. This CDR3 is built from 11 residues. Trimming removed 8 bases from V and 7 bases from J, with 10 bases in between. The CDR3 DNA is TGTGCCAGCGGGGTTGGATATACGCAGTATTTT. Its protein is CASGVGYTQYF.

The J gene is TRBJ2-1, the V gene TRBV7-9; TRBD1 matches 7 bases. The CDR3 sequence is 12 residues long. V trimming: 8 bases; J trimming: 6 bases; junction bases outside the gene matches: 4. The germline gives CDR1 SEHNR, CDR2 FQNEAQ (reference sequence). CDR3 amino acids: CASDRAGNEQFF. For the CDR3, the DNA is TGTGCCAGCGACAGGGCGGGCAATGAGCAGTTCTTC.

The CDR3, as DNA: TGTGCCAGCAGCCAAGCGGTTACCGGGACAGAGCAGTTCTTC. Protein sequence: CASSQAVTGTEQFF. The chain has TRBV4-2 and TRBJ2-1, with D perhaps TRBD1 (6 bases). This CDR3 spans 14 amino acids. Germline CDR1 reads LGHNA; CDR2 reads YNFKEQ. The ends were cut back, 1 base at V and 10 bases at J, with 14 bases in the middle.

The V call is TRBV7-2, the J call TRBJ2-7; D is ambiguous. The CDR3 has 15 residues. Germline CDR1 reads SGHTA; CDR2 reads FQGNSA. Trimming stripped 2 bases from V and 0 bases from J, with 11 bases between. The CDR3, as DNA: TGTGCCAGCAGCTTATCTGGGATTAGCTCCTACGAGCAGTACTTC. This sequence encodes CASSLSGISSYEQYF.

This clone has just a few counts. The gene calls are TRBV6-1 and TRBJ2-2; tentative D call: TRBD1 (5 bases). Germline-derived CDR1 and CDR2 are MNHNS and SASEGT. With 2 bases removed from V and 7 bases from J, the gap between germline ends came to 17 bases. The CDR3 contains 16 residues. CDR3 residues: CASSELLGQGSGELFF. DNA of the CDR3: TGTGCCAGCAGTGAATTATTGGGGCAGGGAAGCGGGGAGCTGTTTTTT.

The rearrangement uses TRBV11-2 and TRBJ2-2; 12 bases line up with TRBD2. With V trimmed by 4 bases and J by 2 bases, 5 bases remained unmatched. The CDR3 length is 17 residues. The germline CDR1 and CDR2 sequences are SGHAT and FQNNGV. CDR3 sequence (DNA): TGTGCCAGCAGCTCCCTAGCGGGAGGGCTAAACACCGGGGAGCTGTTTTTT. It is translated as CASSSLAGGLNTGELFF.

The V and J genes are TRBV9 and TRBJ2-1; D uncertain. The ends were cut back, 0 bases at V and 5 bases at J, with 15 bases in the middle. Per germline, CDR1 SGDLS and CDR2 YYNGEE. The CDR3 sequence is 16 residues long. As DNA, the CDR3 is TGTGCCAGCAGCGTAGCTCCACTTGCCCTAGACAATGAGCAGTTCTTC. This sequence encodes CASSVAPLALDNEQFF.